One and the same sample provided the 10 T cell receptor beta chains below, sequenced in a study of T cell responses to AZD1222 COVID-19 vaccine (dated by TCRdb to the early 2020s). The meaning of the sample's time point label: about 28 days (+/-7) after the second vaccine dose. Library construction relied on the immunoSEQ multiplex PCR assay. Sourced from immuneACCESS, this table was stored by TCRdb with only in-frame sequences that have V and J called. A share of the clones is absent; for the studies checked, an unresolved V gene accounts for under half, and the remainder has no known explanation. A total of about 120,000 clones appear in this sample, about 88% of them only once. The leading ten clones occupy 2.5% to 3.5% of the sample. The material sequenced was peripheral blood, taken 28 days after the second AZD1222 dose. The source is an adult who received the AZD1222 COVID-19 vaccine.

This clone is a singleton in its sample. The gene calls are TRBV28 and TRBJ1-6, with 9 bases fitting TRBD1. The germline CDR1 and CDR2 sequences are MDHEN and SYDVKM. Trimming took 4 bases from V and 10 from J; bases not matched to a gene: 8. The CDR3 extends over 15 amino acids. CDR3 region: CASSSPGTGFSPLHF. The CDR3 DNA sequence: TGTGCCAGCAGTTCCCCCGGGACAGGGTTCTCACCCCTCCACTTT.

The gene calls are TRBV5-4 and TRBJ2-2, with D possibly being TRBD1 or TRBD2 (5 bases each). Trimming left V 4 bases short and J 2 bases short, with 18 bases between. Germline V lookup: CDR1 SGHNT, CDR2 YYREEE (reference sequence). This CDR3 is built from 17 residues. CDR3 loop: CASSRNPGRQNTGELFF. The CDR3 DNA sequence: TGTGCCAGCAGCAGGAACCCGGGACGACAAAACACCGGGGAGCTGTTTTTT.

The chain couples TRBV27 to TRBJ1-2, with 8 bases aligning to TRBD1. Germline CDR1 is MNHEY and CDR2 is SMNVEV (reference sequence). The CDR3 is made up of 15 amino acids. J was trimmed by 2 bases and V by 3 bases; bases with no gene match: 5. CDR3 loop: CASSLYRGRNYGYTF. In nucleotides, the CDR3 is TGTGCCAGCAGTTTGTACAGGGGGAGGAACTATGGCTACACCTTC.

Written as DNA, the CDR3 is TGTGCCAGCAGACGTGGGACTAGCGGTGAGCAGTTCTTC. Translation gives CASRRGTSGEQFF. This rearrangement joins TRBV12-3 or TRBV12-4 to TRBJ2-1; 11 nucleotides align to TRBD2. This CDR3 contains 13 residues. Trimming took 6 bases from V and 9 from J; bases not matched to a gene: 4.

The chain employs TRBV28 and TRBJ1-4; TRBD1 matches 7 bases. Trimming cost V 6 bases and J 7 bases; bases outside gene matches: 11. The CDR3 runs to 15 residues. The germline CDR1 and CDR2 sequences are MDHEN and SYDVKM. The CDR3 spells CASRPNSGGSEKLFF. CDR3 nucleotide sequence: TGTGCCAGCAGACCTAACTCAGGGGGAAGTGAAAAACTGTTTTTT.

V gene TRBV7-2 combines with J gene TRBJ2-3, with 11 bases matching TRBD2. V lost 5 bases and J lost 7; bases outside the gene matches: 5. Germline V CDR1 and CDR2: SGHTA, FQGNSA. The CDR3 totals 14 residues. The CDR3 sequence is CASSISGGVNTQYF. The DNA of the CDR3 is TGTGCCAGCAGCATTAGCGGGGGGGTAAATACGCAGTATTTT.

The V call is TRBV6-5, the J call TRBJ2-7, with 8 bases aligning to TRBD1. Trimming removed 6 bases from V and 12 bases from J; junction bases left unmatched: 7. In germline, CDR1 is MNHEY, CDR2 SVGAGI. The CDR3 is 11 amino acids. CDR3 nucleotide sequence: TGTGCCAGCAGCGGGGGACAGGAATGGTACTTC. Its translation: CASSGGQEWYF.

This clone was recorded once. In the same sample, other DNA sequences code for this CDR3. The rearrangement joins TRBV20-1 to TRBJ1-1; D is undetermined. From germline, CDR1 is DFQATT and CDR2 SNEGSKA (reference sequence). CDR3 length: 12 residues. V was shortened by 3 bases and J by 2 bases, with 7 bases between the two germline ends. The CDR3 protein is CSASVRNTEAFF. For the CDR3, the DNA is TGCAGTGCTAGTGTCCGAAACACTGAAGCTTTCTTT.

J is TRBJ2-7 and V is TRBV5-1, with TRBD1 matching 8 bases. V dropped 4 bases and J dropped 2; count of bases not matched to a gene: 5. This CDR3 has 14 amino acids. In germline, CDR1 is SGHRS, CDR2 YFSETQ. This CDR3 is CASSPRQGTYEQYF. Written as DNA, the CDR3 is TGCGCCAGCAGCCCGCGACAGGGGACCTACGAGCAGTACTTC.

The DNA for the CDR3 is TGTGCCAGCAGTGATCCCAGTCTACCGGGGCCACCCCTCCACTTT. The encoded protein is CASSDPSLPGPPLHF. J is TRBJ1-6 and V is TRBV25-1, with D maybe TRBD1 (5 bases). The length of the CDR3 is 15 residues. The germline V gene has CDR1 MGHDK and CDR2 SYGVNS. The germline V and J ends were trimmed by 3 bases and 11 bases, with 17 bases remaining between them.